This T cell receptor (beta chain) was obtained from a study of OX40 agonist ivuxolimab in advanced cancers. The wider study: A male proportion of approximately 80% was recorded, with mean age about 62 years and range roughly 23 to 79. Prior therapy, whether anti-PD-1, anti-PD-L1 or anti-CTLA-4, was allowed, and 30% to 40% had some.

This table comes from immunoSEQ multiplex PCR, and its TCRdb copy is limited to in-frame clones, with some not included. The table lists about 78,000 clones, roughly 92% of them singletons, with 2.5% to 3% in the top ten. CDR3 length: 14 residues. Trimming took 1 base from V and 1 from J, leaving 8 bases between them. Germline-derived CDR1 and CDR2 are SGHNT and YENEEA. This sequence joins TRBV11-3 and TRBJ2-7, with D perhaps TRBD1 or TRBD2 (5 bases each). Sequencing was performed on CD4+ or CD8+ T cells sorted from blood, taken in a trial of the OX40 agonist ivuxolimab. This TCR was recovered from an adult with an advanced solid tumor such as melanoma, head and neck, liver or kidney cancer. CDR3 DNA sequence: TGTGCCAGCAGCTTAGGGGGGAAGTCCTACGAGCAGTACTTC. Its protein is CASSLGGKSYEQYF.